This record looks at one T cell receptor (beta chain) sequence and its context. This sample stems from a study of blood T cell repertoires in COVID-19. Study-level background: Samples taken during acute and convalescent COVID-19 were collected in the United States, Italy and Spain. T cells, B-cell-depleted T cells, or PBMCs supplied cDNA or gDNA.

Germline loops: CDR1 SGHRS, CDR2 YFSETQ. V shed 4 bases and J shed 4 bases, with 9 bases lying between them. The CDR3 is made up of 13 amino acids. Some clones are missing from TCRdb's copy, which holds only in-frame ones; the method was immunoSEQ multiplex PCR. The repertoire holds 150,000 to 180,000 clones, 75% to 95% seen once, with roughly 0.51% in the top ten. Source material: peripheral blood. The receptor comes from a man aged 45-65 years with acute or convalescent COVID-19. The chain joins TRBV5-1 to TRBJ2-1; D is possibly TRBD1 (5 bases). The CDR3 reads CASSLRQYNEQFF. The CDR3, as DNA: TGCGCCAGCAGCCTAAGACAGTACAATGAGCAGTTCTTC.